Here is one T cell receptor beta chain with its context. The sample holds a few counts of this clonotype. This clone's antigen is unknown. No clone much larger than this one lies a single base away; base qualities are absent. The sample is drawn from a study of T cells after yellow fever vaccination (dated by TCRdb to the late 2010s). The study in broad terms: The SMART-Seq v4 Ultra Low Input RNA kit was used to prepare libraries from fractions with low cell numbers. To follow T-cell clones before and after primary and booster YFV17D yellow fever vaccination, bulk TCR alpha and beta repertoires were sequenced over time. Two healthy male donors, one aged 18 to 30 and one aged 30 to 39 years, were included in the cohort. Blood samples were taken at several timepoints before and after primary and secondary immunization, and bulk PBMC replicates and cell subsets were isolated. What the work shows at the level of the full study, not this receptor alone: Compared with the primary T-cell response, the secondary T-cell response was weaker but faster, peaking on day 5 rather than day 15. A small fraction of clonotypes appeared in both the CD4 and CD8 compartments, likely as a result of convergent recombination. Because only two donors were included in the study, the extent to which the findings can be generalized is limited. Computational filtering was required because FACS-sorted repertoires could contain abundant contaminating clonotypes from the bulk population. Most clones expanded after primary vaccination were re-detected after the booster (approximately 95% of CD4 and roughly 87% of CD8), suggesting broad memory maintenance.

From the cysteine through the phenylalanine, the CDR3 covers 14 amino acids. Only the CDR3 part of the read is kept: 42 bases, read in frame from the first base. The germline V gene specifies SNHLY as CDR1 and FYNNEI as CDR2. At the junction V is shortened by 4 bases and J by 3 bases, with 11 bases in between. The treatment or condition label for this specimen denotes: live attenuated yellow fever vaccine strain. A standard Ficoll-Paque protocol was used to isolate PBMCs from peripheral blood. Dynabeads CD4 and CD8 positive selection kits were used to isolate the CD4 and CD8 T-cell fractions. TriZol was used to extract RNA from bulk PBMCs, from CD4 and CD8 fractions, and from dextramer-positive and dextramer-negative fractions. The instrument given in TCRdb is Illumina NovaSeq 6000. TCR cDNA was made using 5'RACE template switching, a step that added a universal primer site and unique molecular identifiers. Priming for cDNA synthesis came from both the TCR alpha and TCR beta constant segments. Libraries were amplified in two PCR steps, with sample barcodes and sequencing adapters added in the second step. Sequencing of libraries was done on Illumina HiSeq 2500 (2x100 bp) or NovaSeq (2x150 bp). On the authors' methods: Reads were demultiplexed and collapsed into UMI consensus sequences with MIGEC, and V(D)J alignment was performed with MiXCR. Vaccine-responding clonotypes were defined with edgeR using replicate PBMC samples, requiring FDR below 0.01 and a log2 fold change above 5 up to day 15. Bulk clonotypes were assigned CD4 or CD8 identity according to which sequenced CD4 or CD8 repertoire held them at higher abundance. The public sequencing data were trimmed at Q25 with fastp and processed into clonotypes with MiXCR by TCRdb, which kept only in-frame beta chains. Each record represents a unique CDR3 protein, reported with the most common genes and DNA among its rows. In this record, the V and J calls reflect TCRdb's handling and not the investigators' own analysis. In this sample the table shows some 200,000 distinct CDR3 sequences, approximately 3.2% of which occur a single time. The ten largest clones represent around 3% of the sample.

The sequences come from CD4+ T cells sorted from PBMCs, collected 10 days after the yellow fever booster vaccination. This clonotype was sampled from a man between 18 and 29 years old who received the YFV17D yellow fever vaccine. The V and J genes are TRBV2 and TRBJ2-3; TRBD1 could be the D gene, as 6 bases match. The CDR3 here reads CASSVHQGTDTQYF. Here is the DNA: TGTGCCAGCAGTGTCCACCAGGGGACAGATACGCAGTATTTT. The variable domain in full, with residues beyond the CDR3 obtained from the reference TRBV2 and TRBJ2-3 genes, is EPEVTQTPSHQVTQMGQEVILRCVPISNHLYFYWYRQILGQKVEFLVSFYNNEISEKSEIFDDQFSVERPDGSNFTLKIRSTKLEDSAMYFCASSVHQGTDTQYFGPGTRLTVL.